These 23 T cell receptor beta chains were all obtained from the same sample, sequenced in a study of T cell repertoires in cytomegalovirus infection. TCRdb reprocessed the reads with MiXCR, giving one entry per CDR3 protein. The repertoire holds about 300,000 distinct CDR3 sequences, with approximately 8.9% as singletons. Sequencing was carried out using PBMCs. Source of these receptors: a human donor in good health (CMV status not recorded). Some clones in this sample may be carry-over from other donors' samples.

This clonotype showed up many times. The rearrangement links TRBV7-2 to TRBJ2-5; no clear D. The CDR3 is 14 residues long. The V gene lost 2 bases and the J gene lost 6 bases, with 13 bases spanning the gap. Germline V lookup: CDR1 SGHTA, CDR2 FQGNSA. The CDR3: CASSLNVYLQTQYF. In DNA, the CDR3 is TGTGCCAGCAGCTTAAACGTCTACCTACAGACCCAGTACTTC.

This clonotype showed up many times. The chain links TRBV12-3 or TRBV12-4 to TRBJ1-2, with TRBD1 matching 7 bases. This CDR3 is built from 15 residues. V lost 5 bases to trimming and J lost 1 base; unmatched junction nucleotides: 7. In nucleotides, the CDR3 is TGTGCCAGCAGTCCCGGCGGGACAGTTAACTATGGCTACACCTTC. Protein sequence: CASSPGGTVNYGYTF.

In this sample, this clonotype turned up many times. J is TRBJ2-2 and V is TRBV7-2; D not certain. The V end was cut by 3 bases, the J end by 6 bases, with 11 bases between. Germline CDR1 SGHTA, CDR2 FQGNSA. The CDR3 runs to 14 residues. The CDR3 nucleotides read TGTGCCAGCAGCTTCCTTCTAGGTCCCGGGGAGCTGTTTTTT. Encoded protein: CASSFLLGPGELFF.

This clonotype was detected a few times. This chain links TRBV2 with TRBJ1-5; weak D call: TRBD1 (5 bases). V was shortened by 5 bases and J by 6 bases, with 11 bases between the two germline ends. The germline V gene encodes CDR1 SNHLY and CDR2 FYNNEI. This CDR3 has 13 amino acids. Here the CDR3 reads CASSPGGVQPQHF. CDR3 DNA sequence: TGTGCCAGCAGTCCTGGGGGGGTTCAGCCCCAGCATTTT. The complete variable domain, with remaining parts taken from reference TRBV2 and TRBJ1-5, reads EPEVTQTPSHQVTQMGQEVILRCVPISNHLYFYWYRQILGQKVEFLVSFYNNEISEKSEIFDDQFSVERPDGSNFTLKIRSTKLEDSAMYFCASSPGGVQPQHFGDGTRLSIL.

This clonotype came up many times. The V and J genes are TRBV6-6 and TRBJ2-2; perhaps TRBD2 as D (6 bases). Germline-derived CDR1 and CDR2 are MNHNY and SVGAGI (reference sequence). The CDR3 loop spans 17 amino acids. V shed 6 bases and J shed 1 base, with 18 bases lying between them. Written as DNA, the CDR3 is TGTGCCAGCAGAAAGTACGACGGGGGTCAGAACACCGGGGAGCTGTTTTTT. It specifies CASRKYDGGQNTGELFF.

A word on this clonotype: A read error may produce the germline difference seen at one junction end. This chain uses TRBV13 with TRBJ1-1; D is unclear. CDR3 size: 15 residues. CDR1 is PRHDT, CDR2 FYEKMQ, per germline (reference sequence). The DNA of the CDR3 is TGTGCCAGCAGCCCACTCCCTTTGACTGGAAGGGCTGATGAATTT. Its protein is CASSPLPLTGRADEF. Using reference TRBV13 and TRBJ1-1 for the parts outside the CDR3, the full variable domain is AAGVIQSPRHLIKEKRETATLKCYPIPRHDTVYWYQQGPGQDPQFLISFYEKMQSDKGSIPDRFSAQQFSDYHSELNMSSLELGDSALYFCASSPLPLTGRADEFGQGTRLTVV.

This clonotype was seen many times. The chain links TRBV20-1 to TRBJ1-2; D unresolved. Trimming took 0 bases from V and 2 from J, leaving 13 bases between them. CDR1 is DFQATT, CDR2 SNEGSKA, per germline (reference sequence). This CDR3 is built from 15 residues. The CDR3 loop reads CSARDQKTWNYGYTF. CDR3 DNA: TGCAGTGCTAGAGATCAAAAGACTTGGAACTATGGCTACACCTTC.

The CDR3, as DNA: TGCAGTGCCCATGAAGATCTAAAAAACATTCAGTACTTC. It encodes CSAHEDLKNIQYF. The chain joins TRBV20-1 to TRBJ2-4, with D uncertain. Trimming shortened V by 6 bases and J by 4 bases, and 13 bases separated the two germline ends. CDR3 length: 13 residues. Germline V lookup: CDR1 DFQATT, CDR2 SNEGSKA (reference sequence).

The chain employs TRBV6-2 or TRBV6-3 and TRBJ1-6; D unresolved. V lost 4 bases, J lost 0 bases, and 10 bases lay in between. This CDR3 contains 16 residues. Germline CDR1 reads MNHEY; CDR2 reads SVGEGT. The CDR3 DNA reads as TGTGCCAGCAGTTTCGACACCAACTCCTATAATTCACCCCTCCACTTT. This gives the protein CASSFDTNSYNSPLHF.

The sample holds many counts of this clonotype. The rearrangement links TRBV14 to TRBJ2-1; D not certain. The CDR3 runs 14 residues. The V end lost 4 bases, the J end lost 3 bases, and 10 bases lay between the germline ends. CDR1 is SGHDN and CDR2 is FVKESK in the germline V gene. The CDR3 region has the DNA TGTGCCAGCAGCCTACGGCGTTTCTACAATGAGCAGTTCTTC. Translation gives CASSLRRFYNEQFF.

There are many counts of this clonotype. This sequence joins TRBV6-6 and TRBJ2-7; the D is unclear. Trimming shortened V by 6 bases and J by 1 base, and 7 bases separated the two germline ends. CDR3 size: 12 residues. The germline gives CDR1 MNHNY, CDR2 SVGAGI (reference sequence). CDR3 bases: TGTGCCAGCAGCCGACCGTCCTACGAGCAGTACGTC. It translates to CASSRPSYEQYV.

The table lists this clonotype with many counts. The rearrangement joins TRBV7-2 to TRBJ1-3; 8 bases align to TRBD1. The CDR3 extends over 15 amino acids. Germline V gene lookup returns CDR1 SGHTA and CDR2 FQGNSA. The junction had 4 bases not matched to a gene; V was cut back by 3 bases and J by 3 bases. CDR3 nucleotides: TGTGCCAGCAGCTTGGACAGGGAACTTGGAAACACCATATATTTT. Its protein product is CASSLDRELGNTIYF.

Ten or more counts support this clonotype. The rearrangement uses TRBV11-2 and TRBJ2-2, with TRBD1 identical over 9 bases. From germline, CDR1 is SGHAT and CDR2 FQNNGV. With V trimmed by 5 bases and J by 6 bases, 7 bases remained unmatched. The CDR3 consists of 15 residues. This chain's CDR3 is CASSRGQGWSGELFF. CDR3 sequence (DNA): TGTGCCAGCAGCCGCGGACAGGGGTGGTCCGGGGAGCTGTTTTTT. The full variable domain, in which reference TRBV11-2 and TRBJ2-2 provide the parts outside the CDR3, is EAGVAQSPRYKIIEKRQSVAFWCNPISGHATLYWYQQILGQGPKLLIQFQNNGVVDDSQLPKDRFSAERLKGVDSTLKIQPAKLEDSAVYLCASSRGQGWSGELFFGEGSRLTVL.

This clonotype was picked up many times. The chain employs TRBV7-2 and TRBJ1-2, with D perhaps TRBD1 (5 bases). In germline, CDR1 is SGHTA, CDR2 FQGNSA. There are 15 residues in the CDR3. Trimming pared 2 bases from V and 5 bases from J, leaving 15 bases between. The CDR3 coding sequence is TGTGCCAGCAGCTTACCCCTGGGACTTAAGTATGGCTACACCTTC. Residues: CASSLPLGLKYGYTF.

The chain links TRBV29-1 to TRBJ2-2; D call uncertain. The V gene's germline CDR1 is SQVTM and CDR2 ANQGSEA. The CDR3 has 11 amino acids. Trimming stripped 7 bases from V and 2 bases from J, with 5 bases between. The chain's CDR3 is CSAVNTGELFF. CDR3 coding DNA: TGCAGCGCCGTCAACACCGGGGAGCTGTTTTTT.

This clonotype was recorded at least ten times. V usage is TRBV11-3 and J usage is TRBJ2-1; 10 bases map to TRBD2. The CDR3 is 16 residues long. Germline-derived CDR1 and CDR2 are SGHNT and YENEEA. The trim removed 4 bases at V and 6 bases at J, leaving 9 bases unmatched. The CDR3 region has the DNA TGTGCCAGCAGCTCGTCGGGAAGCGGGGGGGCCAATGAGCAGTTCTTC. It yields the protein CASSSSGSGGANEQFF.

This clonotype has at least ten counts. This rearrangement joins TRBV24-1 to TRBJ2-2, with no clear D. The CDR3 runs to 14 residues. The V and J ends lost 7 bases and 0 bases respectively, with 8 bases between them. Per the germline V gene, CDR1 is KGHDR and CDR2 is SFDVKD. CDR3 loop: CATRGTANTGELFF. In nucleotides, the CDR3 is TGTGCCACCAGAGGAACAGCGAACACCGGGGAGCTGTTTTTT.

In this sample, this clonotype turned up many times. The genes are TRBV29-1 and TRBJ1-1; D not resolved. Per the germline V gene, CDR1 is SQVTM and CDR2 is ANQGSEA. V was pared by 7 bases and J by 0 bases, with 9 bases between. This CDR3 is 12 amino acids long. The CDR3 DNA follows: TGCAGCGGGGGAGGGATGAACACTGAAGCTTTCTTT. Protein product: CSGGGMNTEAFF.

The V and J genes are TRBV29-1 and TRBJ2-1; 11 nucleotides agree with TRBD2. The CDR3 length is 14 residues. V trimming: 6 bases; J trimming: 5 bases; junction bases outside the gene matches: 6. Per the germline V gene, CDR1 is SQVTM and CDR2 is ANQGSEA. CDR3 nucleotide sequence: TGCAGCGTCCTACTAGCGGGGGAGCACAATGAGCAGTTCTTC. Translation gives CSVLLAGEHNEQFF.

The V gene is TRBV2, the J gene TRBJ2-5, with D perhaps being TRBD1 or TRBD2 (5 bases each). The CDR3 is 16 residues long. Germline CDR1 is SNHLY and CDR2 is FYNNEI. Trimming shortened V by 0 bases and J by 5 bases, and 16 bases separated the two germline ends. DNA for the CDR3: TGTGCCAGCAGTGAAGCGCTTGGGACCGGCGGGGAGACCCAGTACTTC. This translates into CASSEALGTGGETQYF.

The gene calls are TRBV19 and TRBJ2-2; D not certain. The germline V gene encodes CDR1 LNHDA and CDR2 SQIVND (reference sequence). The CDR3 is 13 residues long. The V and J ends lost 4 bases and 8 bases respectively, with 11 bases between them. CDR3 nucleotide sequence: TGTGCCAGTAGTACCCAGTACCCGGGGGAGCTGTTTTTT. Protein product: CASSTQYPGELFF. Full variable domain (rest looked up from reference TRBV19 and TRBJ2-2): DGGITQSPKYLFRKEGQNVTLSCEQNLNHDAMYWYRQDPGQGLRLIYYSQIVNDFQKGDIAEGYSVSREKKESFPLTVTSAQKNPTAFYLCASSTQYPGELFFGEGSRLTVL.

Remarks on this clonotype: Since a much larger clone is just one base distant, this may be a read error. The genes are TRBV6-4 and TRBJ1-5; 11 bases map to TRBD1. The J call is doubtful: the DNA matches TRBJ2-3 better. Germline V gene sequence: CDR1 MRHNA, CDR2 SNTAGT. This CDR3 has 15 residues. CDR3 in DNA: TGTGCCAGCAGTCGGGACAGGGGGGGCAATCAGCCCCAGTATTTT. It translates to CASSRDRGGNQPQYF.

This clonotype was counted ten times or more. The chain combines TRBV20-1 with TRBJ1-1; D remains unclear. The CDR3 is 12 residues long. Germline CDR1 reads DFQATT; CDR2 reads SNEGSKA (reference sequence). V shed 1 base and J shed 9 bases, with 12 bases lying between them. CDR3: CSARGPGSQAFF. The CDR3 DNA follows: TGCAGTGCTAGAGGGCCAGGCTCTCAAGCTTTCTTT.